This paragraph reports one T cell receptor (beta chain). The treatment was: oral pan-JAK inhibitor, 5-10 mg twice daily. Researchers took lesional scalp punch biopsies and peripheral blood from people who were alopecia areata patients. Sequencing templates came from extracted RNA that was reverse transcribed into cDNA. Data came from immunoSEQ multiplex PCR; TCRdb stores just in-frame clones and leaves some out. The table includes 120,000 or so clones, less than 75% detected once. These data are taken from a study of CD8+ T cells in alopecia areata. Germline V CDR1 and CDR2: ENHRY, SYGVKD. V was shortened by 10 bases and J by 7 bases, with 16 bases between the two germline ends. The CDR3 consists of 12 residues.

The sequence was obtained from a human donor with alopecia areata. The chain carries TRBV10-3 and TRBJ1-2, with D maybe TRBD1 (6 bases). Sequences were derived from CD8+ T cells sorted from blood, sampled at week 4, from a patient treated with tofacitinib. CDR3 amino acids: CATGGDISGYTF. The CDR3 nucleotides are TGTGCCACCGGGGGGGACATAAGTGGCTACACCTTC.